Listed below are T cell receptor beta chains from one sample, sequenced in a study of blood T cell repertoires in COVID-19. Assay used: immunoSEQ multiplex PCR; TCRdb lists only in-frame clones, some missing. The table shows under 350,000 clones, with 85% to 90% occurring only once. The source material was peripheral blood. These receptors all come from a man aged 40-50 years with acute or convalescent COVID-19. CDR3s include the opening cysteine and the closing phenylalanine or tryptophan. A D gene is named only where the DNA matches it firmly. Size values are once, few and many counts, or a class for expanded clones, and some rows have none.

TRBJ1-2,TRBV5-1,-,once,CASSLGPTGNYGYTF,TGCGCCAGCAGCTTGGGGCCCACAGGGAACTATGGCTACACCTTC
TRBJ2-3,TRBV30,TRBD2,-,CAWSPRAGGADTQYF,TGTGCCTGGAGTCCCCGAGCGGGGGGGGCAGATACGCAGTATTTT
TRBJ2-7,TRBV7-9,TRBD1,-,CASSWGQGSYEQYF,TGTGCCAGCAGCTGGGGACAGGGTTCCTACGAGCAGTACTTC
TRBJ1-4,TRBV11-1,-,-,CASSLGPGSGEKLFF,TGTGCCAGCAGCTTAGGTCCGGGGTCCGGTGAAAAACTGTTTTTT
TRBJ2-7,TRBV30,-,-,CAWSVSHSYEQYF,TGTGCCTGGAGTGTAAGCCACTCCTACGAGCAGTACTTC
TRBJ2-1,TRBV6-5,TRBD2,-,CASSYSGGPYNEQFF,TGTGCCAGCAGTTATAGCGGGGGGCCCTACAATGAGCAGTTCTTC
TRBJ1-2,TRBV23-1,-,-,CASSQSGALEGNYGYTF,TGCGCCAGCAGTCAATCGGGGGCCTTAGAGGGCAACTATGGCTACACCTTC
TRBJ2-2,TRBV3-1/TRBV3-2,-,-,CASSQVWASGELFF,TGTGCCAGCAGCCAAGTGTGGGCCTCCGGGGAGCTGTTTTTT
TRBJ2-3,TRBV5-1,TRBD2,-,CASSIRGGTNTQYF,TGCGCCAGCAGCATACGGGGGGGCACAAATACGCAGTATTTT
TRBJ1-6,TRBV7-2,-,once,CASSLRRAGIYSPLHF,TGTGCCAGCAGCTTGAGAAGGGCAGGGATTTATTCACCCCTCCACTTT
TRBJ2-5,TRBV14,-,-,CASSQNRETQYF,TGTGCCAGCAGCCAGAACCGGGAGACCCAGTACTTC
TRBJ1-1,TRBV10-2,-,-,CASKVATEAFF,TGCGCCAGCAAAGTGGCCACTGAAGCTTTCTTT
TRBJ2-1,TRBV27,-,-,CASSLKLAPAYNEQFF,TGTGCCAGCAGTTTGAAACTAGCTCCCGCCTACAATGAGCAGTTCTTC
TRBJ1-3,TRBV20-1,TRBD1,-,CSASQRLQGSSGNTIYF,TGCAGTGCTAGTCAGCGGCTACAGGGGAGCTCTGGAAACACCATATATTTT
TRBJ1-5,TRBV2,TRBD1,once,CASRYGGQDYQPQHF,TGTGCCAGCAGGTATGGGGGACAGGACTATCAGCCCCAGCATTTT
TRBJ1-1,TRBV25-1,-,-,CATCRNTEAFF,TGTGCCACCTGTAGGAACACTGAAGCTTTCTTT
TRBJ1-5,TRBV7-3,-,-,CASSPLYHQPQHF,TGTGCCAGCAGCCCTCTTTATCATCAGCCCCAGCATTTT
TRBJ1-1,TRBV6-5,-,-,CASNLKTATEAFF,TGTGCCAGCAACCTAAAGACAGCCACTGAAGCTTTCTTT
TRBJ1-2,TRBV19,-,-,CASSIDQRSYYGYTF,TGTGCCAGTAGTATAGATCAGAGGAGCTACTATGGCTACACCTTC
TRBJ1-2,TRBV30,TRBD1,-,CASPLTGGNGYTF,TGTGCCTCACCATTGACAGGGGGCAATGGCTACACCTTC
TRBJ1-1,TRBV5-1,-,once,CASSLTGDTEAFF,TGCGCCAGCAGCTTGACCGGGGACACTGAAGCTTTCTTT
TRBJ2-7,TRBV20-1,-,-,CSASRVGRSYEQYF,TGCAGTGCTAGTCGGGTCGGCAGATCCTACGAGCAGTACTTC
TRBJ2-3,TRBV11-3,TRBD2,-,CASSQSGGAADTQYF,TGTGCCAGCAGCCAAAGCGGGGGGGCCGCCGATACGCAGTATTTT
TRBJ1-2,TRBV9,TRBD1,-,CASSVNRGGGGYTF,TGTGCCAGCAGCGTAAACAGGGGGGGTGGTGGCTACACCTTC
TRBJ1-4,TRBV19,-,-,CASSADRKANEKLFF,TGTGCCAGTAGTGCCGACAGAAAGGCTAATGAAAAACTGTTTTTT
TRBJ2-1,TRBV19,TRBD2,-,CASSPGGGRGAPSSYNEQFF,TGTGCCAGTAGTCCCGGTGGGGGGCGGGGGGCACCGTCATCCTACAATGAGCAGTTCTTC
TRBJ2-7,TRBV29-1,-,-,CSVEEYGGEQYF,TGCAGCGTTGAAGAATACGGGGGCGAGCAGTACTTC
TRBJ2-2,TRBV7-8,TRBD1,-,CASSLAAGTANTGELFF,TGTGCCAGCAGCTTAGCGGCCGGGACAGCGAACACCGGGGAGCTGTTTTTT
TRBJ2-6,TRBV5-4,-,-,CASRSTGFSGANVLTF,TGTGCCAGCAGGTCCACAGGTTTCTCTGGGGCCAACGTCCTGACTTTC
TRBJ2-3,TRBV5-1,-,-,CASSTDSYTDTQYF,TGCGCCAGCAGCACGGACAGTTACACAGATACGCAGTATTTT
TRBJ2-7,TRBV10-3,TRBD1,-,CAITGTGSYEQYF,TGTGCCATCACCGGGACAGGGTCCTACGAGCAGTACTTC
TRBJ2-7,TRBV11-1,-,-,CASSSSTYEQYF,TGTGCCAGCAGCTCCTCTACGTACGAGCAGTACTTC
TRBJ2-4,TRBV11-2,-,few,CASSQTLNIQYF,TGTGCCAGCAGCCAGACATTAAACATTCAGTACTTC
TRBJ2-3,TRBV7-9,TRBD2,-,CASSLRGLAGGITDTQYF,TGTGCCAGCAGCTTAAGGGGACTAGCGGGGGGCATCACAGATACGCAGTATTTT
TRBJ2-7,TRBV5-4,TRBD1,-,CASSRRQGIGEQYF,TGTGCCAGCAGCCGGCGACAGGGAATTGGGGAGCAGTACTTC
TRBJ2-6,TRBV3-1/TRBV3-2,-,-,CASSQGSAGARSGANVLTF,TGTGCCAGCAGCCAAGGGTCGGCAGGGGCTCGTTCTGGGGCCAACGTCCTGACTTTC
TRBJ1-3,TRBV7-2,TRBD1,-,CASSLVAPGQGFGNTIYF,TGTGCCAGCAGCTTAGTAGCCCCGGGACAGGGTTTTGGAAACACCATATATTTT
TRBJ1-1,TRBV2,-,-,CARSRGSEAFF,TGTGCCAGGTCTCGGGGGTCTGAAGCTTTCTTT
TRBJ1-1,TRBV6-4,TRBD1,-,CASRQGMNTEAFF,TGTGCCAGTAGACAGGGGATGAACACTGAAGCTTTCTTT
TRBJ1-2,TRBV6-4,TRBD1,-,CASSRAGTGSPYGYTF,TGTGCCAGCAGTCGGGCCGGGACAGGGTCCCCCTATGGCTACACCTTC
TRBJ1-2,TRBV6-5,-,-,CALDGGYRDGYTF,TGTGCCCTCGACGGGGGATATCGGGATGGCTACACCTTC
TRBJ2-1,TRBV6-5,-,-,CASSYSSGVGEQFF,TGTGCCAGCAGTTACTCGTCAGGGGTAGGTGAGCAGTTCTTC
TRBJ2-7,TRBV6-2/TRBV6-3,TRBD2,once,CASSYSWLAVWYF,TGTGCCAGCAGTTACTCATGGCTAGCGGTATGGTACTTC
TRBJ2-1,TRBV5-1,TRBD1,-,CASSFPGQGGYNEQFF,TGCGCCAGCAGTTTTCCGGGACAGGGGGGATACAATGAGCAGTTCTTC